The 10 T cell receptor beta chains reported below all come from one sample, sequenced in a study of blood T cell repertoires in COVID-19. Using immunoSEQ multiplex PCR, the repertoire was profiled, and TCRdb retains in-frame clones only, with some absent. The table lists some 100,000 clones, 85% to 90% of them singletons. The source material was peripheral blood. Receptor source: a man between 50 and 59 years old with COVID-19, enrolled during active disease.

This chain joins TRBV9 and TRBJ1-2; TRBD1 matches 11 bases. The germline gives CDR1 SGDLS, CDR2 YYNGEE. J was trimmed by 3 bases and V by 4 bases; bases with no gene match: 5. This CDR3 is built from 15 residues. The DNA of the CDR3 is TGTGCCAGCAGCAGAGGACAGGGGGCTCACTATGGCTACACCTTC. Protein: CASSRGQGAHYGYTF. Full variable domain (outside the CDR3, taken from reference TRBV9 and TRBJ1-2): DSGVTQTPKHLITATGQRVTLRCSPRSGDLSVYWYQQSLDQGLQFLIQYYNGEERAKGNILERFSAQQFPDLHSELNLSSLELGDSALYFCASSRGQGAHYGYTFGSGTRLTVV.

V gene TRBV30 combines with J gene TRBJ1-3; no clear D. Per germline, CDR1 GTSNPN and CDR2 SVGIG (reference sequence). V was shortened by 2 bases and J by 3 bases, with 11 bases between the two germline ends. The CDR3 extends over 14 amino acids. The CDR3 loop reads CAWSRGGNGNTIYF. The CDR3 nucleotides are TGTGCCTGGAGTCGAGGCGGGAATGGAAACACCATATATTTT.

The rearrangement links TRBV10-3 to TRBJ1-1, with 9 bases matching TRBD1. Losses at the gene ends were 3 bases for V and 6 bases for J; bases not matched to a gene: 5. This CDR3 is built from 14 residues. Germline values: CDR1 ENHRY, CDR2 SYGVKD. In nucleotides, the CDR3 is TGTGCCATCAGTGATCGACAGGGGGACGCTGAAGCTTTCTTT. Protein product: CAISDRQGDAEAFF.

This chain joins TRBV6-5 and TRBJ2-4; tentatively, D is TRBD1 (5 bases). Trimming took 8 bases from V and 0 from J, leaving 11 bases between them. CDR3 length: 14 residues. CDR1 and CDR2 (germline): MNHEY, SVGAGI. The CDR3, as DNA: TGTGCCAGCGGGGCGGCTCTAGCCAAAAACATTCAGTACTTC. It encodes CASGAALAKNIQYF.

This sequence joins TRBV6-5 and TRBJ1-2, with 9 bases aligning to TRBD1. The V gene end was trimmed by 6 bases and the J gene end by 8 bases; junction bases not matched to a gene: 7. Germline V CDR1 and CDR2: MNHEY, SVGAGI. This CDR3 region has 13 residues. DNA for the CDR3: TGTGCCAGCAGCCCGGGACAGGGAGGGGGCTACACCTTC. It codes for CASSPGQGGGYTF.

CDR3 region: CASTTGEGYTF. The CDR3 DNA reads as TGTGCCAGCACAACAGGGGAAGGCTACACCTTC. The V gene is TRBV28, the J gene TRBJ1-2; 7 positions agree with TRBD1. Germline lookup yields CDR1 MDHEN and CDR2 SYDVKM. V trimming: 7 bases; J trimming: 8 bases; junction bases outside the gene matches: 4. There are 11 residues in the CDR3.

V usage is TRBV6-2 or TRBV6-3 and J usage is TRBJ2-7, with 7 bases identical to TRBD1. The germline gives CDR1 MNHEY, CDR2 SVGEGT. V gave up 3 bases and J gave up 3 bases; unmatched junction bases: 8. This CDR3 has 15 amino acids. The CDR3 nucleotides are TGTGCCAGCAGTTATCGGCATTCAGGGGGCTACGAGCAGTACTTC. This sequence encodes CASSYRHSGGYEQYF.

V and J are TRBV3-1 (or the pseudogene TRBV3-2) and TRBJ1-1; D unclear. Germline loops: CDR1 LGHDT, CDR2 YNNKEL (reference sequence). Trimming pared 0 bases from V and 11 bases from J, leaving 13 bases between. The CDR3 covers 13 residues. In DNA, the CDR3 is TGTGCCAGCAGCCAAGATAGGACTTCTCGGGCTTTCTTT. It encodes CASSQDRTSRAFF.

The CDR3 protein is CASTGGKGEPQHF. The CDR3 DNA sequence: TGCGCCAGCACCGGAGGGAAAGGGGAGCCCCAGCATTTT. This chain uses TRBV10-2 with TRBJ1-5; D possibly corresponds to TRBD1 (5 bases). Trimming left V 7 bases short and J 8 bases short, with 15 bases between. The CDR3 consists of 13 residues. The V gene's germline CDR1 is WSHSY and CDR2 SAAADI.

This clone was seen a single time. The rearrangement joins TRBV12-5 to TRBJ1-1, with TRBD1 as a possible D gene (5 bases). V was cut by 6 bases and J by 6 bases, with 17 bases left in between. CDR1 and CDR2 (germline): LGHNT, FRNRAP. The CDR3 spans 14 residues. The CDR3 DNA reads TGTGCTAGTGGGGGAGGGGCCCCAGGCGCTGAAGCTTTCTTT. Amino acid sequence: CASGGGAPGAEAFF.